The next 9 T cell receptor beta chains were all read from a single sample in a study of CD8+CD57+ T cells in acquired aplastic anemia (dated by TCRdb to the late 2010s). Findings and caveats that apply to the study as a whole: In patients, diversity was lower in CD8+CD57+ cells than in the total CD4+ and CD8+ cell pools.

The run used an Illumina HiSeq 2000. TCR beta VDJ combination and CDR3 sequence profiling used genomic DNA as the template. The public sequencing data were trimmed at Q25 with fastp and processed into clonotypes with MiXCR by TCRdb, which kept only in-frame beta chains. Rows merge per CDR3 protein into single entries with the most common DNA and genes. Counted in this sample were 15,000 to 20,000 distinct CDR3 sequences; over 35% of them appeared once. Around 86% of the sample lies in the top ten. No antigen is known for these receptors. The patients picked for sequencing were ones in whom flow cytometry had shown an expansion of CD8+CD57+ cells. Sequencing was performed on CD8+CD57+ T cells sorted from PBMCs. Taken with the paper, the label for cell subset or site translates to: bead-enriched CD8+CD57+ effector memory T cells from SAA patients. The receptor source for this set is a human donor with aplastic anemia.

V is TRBV7-3 and J is TRBJ2-1, with a tentative D call TRBD1 (5 bases). Germline lookup yields CDR1 SGHTA and CDR2 FQGTGA. This CDR3 spans 13 amino acids. V lost 3 bases to trimming and J lost 4 bases, with 7 bases between them. The CDR3 DNA reads TGTGCCAGCAGCTTTGACAGTTACAATGAGCAGTTCTTC. Its translation: CASSFDSYNEQFF. Using reference TRBV7-3 and TRBJ2-1 for the parts outside the CDR3, the full variable domain is GAGVSQTPSNKVTEKGKYVELRCDPISGHTALYWYRQSLGQGPEFLIYFQGTGAADDSGLPNDRFFAVRPEGSVSTLKIQRTERGDSAVYLCASSFDSYNEQFFGPGTRLTVL.

This clonotype was counted at least ten times. The rearrangement joins TRBV15 to TRBJ1-6, with 10 nucleotides matching TRBD1. Per germline, CDR1 LNHNV and CDR2 YYDKDF (reference sequence). After removal of 1 base from V and 6 bases from J, the junction contained 0 bases not matched to a gene. This CDR3 comprises 15 residues. DNA for the CDR3: TGTGCCACCAGCAGAGGGACAGGGGGTAATTCACCCCTCCACTTT. The encoded protein is CATSRGTGGNSPLHF.

This clonotype was found many times. V usage is TRBV10-3 and J usage is TRBJ2-1; no reliable D call. The V end lost 10 bases, the J end lost 0 bases, and 13 bases lay between the germline ends. In germline, CDR1 is ENHRY, CDR2 SYGVKD. This CDR3 spans 14 amino acids. The CDR3 protein is CATQIGDSYNEQFF. The CDR3 region has the DNA TGTGCCACCCAAATAGGAGACTCCTACAATGAGCAGTTCTTC.

Here the CDR3 DNA reads TGTGCCAGCAGCTCTGACAGCCTTGGCTACACCTTC. It translates to CASSSDSLGYTF. The rearrangement uses TRBV13 and TRBJ1-2, with a tentative D call TRBD1 (5 bases). This CDR3 has 12 amino acids. Germline V gives CDR1 PRHDT, CDR2 FYEKMQ (reference sequence). Trimming pared 4 bases from V and 7 bases from J, leaving 10 bases between.

This clonotype was detected many times. The chain is built from TRBV6-5 and TRBJ2-7; 9 bases map to TRBD2. The CDR3 has 14 amino acids. Germline V lookup: CDR1 MNHEY, CDR2 SVGAGI. J was trimmed by 2 bases and V by 2 bases; bases with no gene match: 1. CDR3: CASSYGGGAYEQYF. The CDR3 region has the DNA TGTGCCAGCAGTTACGGCGGGGGGGCCTACGAGCAGTACTTC.

Of note for this clonotype: Relative to the germline gene, one junction end is altered; a read error may explain this. The V gene is TRBV29-1, the J gene TRBJ2-7; D is perhaps TRBD2 (5 bases). In germline, CDR1 is SQVTM, CDR2 ANQGSEA. The CDR3 is made up of 12 amino acids. CDR3 coding DNA: TGCGGCGTTGGAGCTCGCGGGTACGAGCAGTACTTC. It yields the protein CGVGARGYEQYF.

The chain employs TRBV11-2 and TRBJ2-2; D not resolved. Per germline, CDR1 SGHAT and CDR2 FQNNGV. V was clipped by 4 bases and J by 2 bases, with 2 bases between them. The CDR3 extends over 12 amino acids. Here the CDR3 reads CASSSNTGELFF. The CDR3 nucleotides read TGTGCCAGCAGCTCTAACACCGGGGAGCTGTTTTTT.

The V gene is TRBV30, the J gene TRBJ2-5, with 8 bases matching TRBD2. The CDR3 consists of 13 residues. Germline CDR1 and CDR2: GTSNPN and SVGIG (reference sequence). Unmatched junction bases numbered 3, after V lost 2 bases and J lost 4 bases. The CDR3 DNA reads TGTGCCTGGAGTCGGGGGGGGGTAGAGACCCAGTACTTC. It codes for CAWSRGGVETQYF.

The table lists this clonotype with a few counts. This rearrangement joins TRBV29-1 to TRBJ2-7; 7 bases fit TRBD1. There are 11 residues in the CDR3. The ends lost 4 bases at V and 6 bases at J; junction bases unmatched: 3. Germline values: CDR1 SQVTM, CDR2 ANQGSEA. The CDR3 DNA reads as TGCAGCGTTGTTTCAGGGGGCGAGCAGTACTTC. This codes for CSVVSGGEQYF.